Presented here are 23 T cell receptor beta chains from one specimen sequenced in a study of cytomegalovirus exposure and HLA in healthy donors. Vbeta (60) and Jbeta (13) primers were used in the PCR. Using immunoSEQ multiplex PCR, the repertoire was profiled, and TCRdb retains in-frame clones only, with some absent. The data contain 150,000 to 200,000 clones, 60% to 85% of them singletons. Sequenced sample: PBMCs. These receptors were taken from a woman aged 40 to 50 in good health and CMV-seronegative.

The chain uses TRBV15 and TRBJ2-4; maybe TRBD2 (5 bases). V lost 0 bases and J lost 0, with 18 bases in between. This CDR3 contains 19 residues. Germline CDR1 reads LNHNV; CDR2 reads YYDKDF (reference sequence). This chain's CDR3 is CATSRELAGASIAKNIQYF. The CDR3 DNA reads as TGTGCCACCAGCAGAGAGCTTGCGGGCGCCTCCATAGCCAAAAACATTCAGTACTTC.

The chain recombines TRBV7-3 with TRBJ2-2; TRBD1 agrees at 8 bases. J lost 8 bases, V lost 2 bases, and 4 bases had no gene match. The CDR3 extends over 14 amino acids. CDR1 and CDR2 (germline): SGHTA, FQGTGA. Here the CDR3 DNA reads TGTGCCAGCAGCTTAGGACAGGGAAGGGGGGAGCTGTTTTTT. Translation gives CASSLGQGRGELFF.

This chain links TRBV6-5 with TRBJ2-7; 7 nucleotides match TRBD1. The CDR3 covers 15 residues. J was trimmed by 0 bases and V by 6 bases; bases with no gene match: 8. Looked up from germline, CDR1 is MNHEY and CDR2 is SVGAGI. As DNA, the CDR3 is TGTGCCAGCAGACCCCGACAGGGTTTCTCCTACGAGCAGTACGTC. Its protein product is CASRPRQGFSYEQYV.

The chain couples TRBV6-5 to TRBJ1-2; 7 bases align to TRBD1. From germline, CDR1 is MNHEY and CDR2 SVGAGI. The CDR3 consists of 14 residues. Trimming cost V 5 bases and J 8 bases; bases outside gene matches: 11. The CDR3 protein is CASSEVTGARGYTF. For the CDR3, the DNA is TGTGCCAGCAGTGAGGTCACAGGGGCGAGGGGCTACACCTTC.

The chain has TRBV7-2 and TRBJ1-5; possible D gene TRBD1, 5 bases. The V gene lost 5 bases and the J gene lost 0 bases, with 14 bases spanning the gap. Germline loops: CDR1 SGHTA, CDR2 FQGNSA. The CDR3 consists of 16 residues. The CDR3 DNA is TGTGCCAGCAGCCCCAGCCAGGGTACTAGCAATCAGCCCCAGCATTTT. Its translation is CASSPSQGTSNQPQHF.

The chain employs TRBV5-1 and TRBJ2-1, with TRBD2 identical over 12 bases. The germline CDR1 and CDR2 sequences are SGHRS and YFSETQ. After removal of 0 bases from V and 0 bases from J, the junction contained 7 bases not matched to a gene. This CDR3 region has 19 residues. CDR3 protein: CASSLGLAGGLSSYNEQFF. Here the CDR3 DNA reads TGCGCCAGCAGCTTGGGCCTAGCGGGAGGGCTTAGCTCCTACAATGAGCAGTTCTTC.

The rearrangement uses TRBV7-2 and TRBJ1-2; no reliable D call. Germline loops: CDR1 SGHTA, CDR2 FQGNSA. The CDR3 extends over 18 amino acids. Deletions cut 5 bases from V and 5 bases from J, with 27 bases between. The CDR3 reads CASSTATQGSLFRYGYTF. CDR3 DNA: TGTGCCAGCAGCACCGCGACACAAGGTTCCCTTTTTAGGTATGGCTACACCTTC.

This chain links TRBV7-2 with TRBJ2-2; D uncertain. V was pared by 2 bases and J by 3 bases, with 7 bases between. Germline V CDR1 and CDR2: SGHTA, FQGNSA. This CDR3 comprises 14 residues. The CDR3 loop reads CASSLNQYTGELFF. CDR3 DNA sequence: TGTGCCAGCAGCTTAAACCAGTACACCGGGGAGCTGTTTTTT.

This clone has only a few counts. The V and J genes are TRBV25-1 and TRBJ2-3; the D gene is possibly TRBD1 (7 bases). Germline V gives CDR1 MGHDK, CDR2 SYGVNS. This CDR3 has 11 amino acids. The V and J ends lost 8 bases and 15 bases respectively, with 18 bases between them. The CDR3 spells CASGRGRYVYF. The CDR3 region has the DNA TGTGCCAGCGGCAGGGGGAGGTATGTCTATTTT. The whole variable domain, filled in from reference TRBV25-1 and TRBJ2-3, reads EADIYQTPRYLVIGTGKKITLECSQTMGHDKMYWYQQDPGMELHLIHYSYGVNSTEKGDLSSESTVSRIRTEHFPLTLESARPSHTSQYLCASGRGRYVYFGPGTRLTVL.

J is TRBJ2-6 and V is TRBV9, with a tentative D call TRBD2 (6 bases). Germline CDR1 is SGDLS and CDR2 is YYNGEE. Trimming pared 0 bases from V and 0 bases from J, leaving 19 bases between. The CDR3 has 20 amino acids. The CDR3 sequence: CASSVGVVGGKSSGANVLTF. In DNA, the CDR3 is TGTGCCAGCAGCGTAGGCGTCGTAGGAGGGAAAAGCTCTGGGGCCAACGTCCTGACTTTC.

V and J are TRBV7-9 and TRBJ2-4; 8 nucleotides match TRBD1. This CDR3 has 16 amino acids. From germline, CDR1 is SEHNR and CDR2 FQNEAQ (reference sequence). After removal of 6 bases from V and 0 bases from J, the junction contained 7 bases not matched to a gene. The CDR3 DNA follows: TGTGCCAGCAGGGGACAGGAAACCTTAGCCAAAAACATTCAGTACTTC. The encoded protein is CASRGQETLAKNIQYF.

The CDR3 sequence is CASSPIGSRGNTGELFF. CDR3 sequence (DNA): TGCGCCAGCAGCCCGATAGGGAGTAGAGGGAACACCGGGGAGCTGTTTTTT. The chain has TRBV4-1 and TRBJ2-2; tentatively, D is TRBD2 (5 bases). Germline CDR1 and CDR2: MGHRA and YSYEKL. The ends were cut back, 4 bases at V and 1 base at J, with 16 bases in the middle. The CDR3 extends over 17 amino acids.

The CDR3 sequence is CASSWDRVRDTQYF. The CDR3 nucleotides read TGTGCCAGCAGCTGGGACAGGGTTCGCGATACGCAGTATTTT. The chain links TRBV7-2 to TRBJ2-3; 9 nucleotides align to TRBD1. Looked up from germline, CDR1 is SGHTA and CDR2 is FQGNSA. The length of the CDR3 is 14 residues. V lost 4 bases, J lost 6 bases, and 5 bases stayed unmatched.

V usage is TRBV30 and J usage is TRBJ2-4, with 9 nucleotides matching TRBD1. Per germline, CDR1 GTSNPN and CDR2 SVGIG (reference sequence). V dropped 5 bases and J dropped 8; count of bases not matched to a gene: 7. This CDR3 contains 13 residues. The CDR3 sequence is CAWLQGAMDIQYF. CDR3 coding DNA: TGTGCCTGGTTACAGGGGGCGATGGACATTCAGTACTTC.

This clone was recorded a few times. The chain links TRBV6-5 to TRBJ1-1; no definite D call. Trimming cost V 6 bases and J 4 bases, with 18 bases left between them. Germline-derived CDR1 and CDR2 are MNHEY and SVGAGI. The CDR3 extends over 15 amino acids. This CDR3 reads CASRDGTTRGTEAFF. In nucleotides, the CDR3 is TGTGCCAGCAGGGATGGAACCACCCGGGGCACTGAAGCTTTCTTT.

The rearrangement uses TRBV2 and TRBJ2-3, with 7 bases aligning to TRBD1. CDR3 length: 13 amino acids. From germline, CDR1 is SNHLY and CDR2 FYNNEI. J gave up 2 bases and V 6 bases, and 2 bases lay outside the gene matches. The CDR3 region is CASRQGSTDTQYF. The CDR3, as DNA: TGTGCCAGCAGACAGGGGTCCACAGATACGCAGTATTTT.

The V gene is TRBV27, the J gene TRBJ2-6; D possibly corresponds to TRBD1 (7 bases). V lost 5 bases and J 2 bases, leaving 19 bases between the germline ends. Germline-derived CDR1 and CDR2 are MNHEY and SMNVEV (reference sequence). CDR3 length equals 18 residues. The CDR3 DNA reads TGTGCCAGCAGTCAACCGGGGGACAGAACTACTGGGGCCAACGTCCTGACTTTC. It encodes CASSQPGDRTTGANVLTF.

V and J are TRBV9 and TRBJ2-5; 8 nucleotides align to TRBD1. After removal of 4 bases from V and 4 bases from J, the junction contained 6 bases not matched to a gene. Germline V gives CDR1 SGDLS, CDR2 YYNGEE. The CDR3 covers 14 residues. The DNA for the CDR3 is TGTGCCAGCAGCACCCGGACAGGGTCAGAGACCCAGTACTTC. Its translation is CASSTRTGSETQYF.

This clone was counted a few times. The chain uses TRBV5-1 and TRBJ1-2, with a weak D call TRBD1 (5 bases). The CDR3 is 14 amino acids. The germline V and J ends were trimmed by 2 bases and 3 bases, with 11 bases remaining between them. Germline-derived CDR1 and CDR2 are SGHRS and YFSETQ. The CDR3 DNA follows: TGCGCCAGCAGCTTCACAGGAGATGACTATGGCTACACCTTC. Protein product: CASSFTGDDYGYTF.

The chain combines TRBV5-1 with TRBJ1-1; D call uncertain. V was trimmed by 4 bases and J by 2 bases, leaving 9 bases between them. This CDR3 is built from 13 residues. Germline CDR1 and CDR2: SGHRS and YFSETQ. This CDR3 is CASSAADNTEAFF. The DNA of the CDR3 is TGCGCCAGCAGCGCCGCGGATAACACTGAAGCTTTCTTT.

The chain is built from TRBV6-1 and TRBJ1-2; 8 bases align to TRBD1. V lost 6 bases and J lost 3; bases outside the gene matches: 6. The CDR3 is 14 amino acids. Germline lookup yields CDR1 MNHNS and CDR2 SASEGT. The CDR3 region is CASRAGGGYYGYTF. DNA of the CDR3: TGTGCCAGCAGGGCAGGGGGCGGTTACTATGGCTACACCTTC.

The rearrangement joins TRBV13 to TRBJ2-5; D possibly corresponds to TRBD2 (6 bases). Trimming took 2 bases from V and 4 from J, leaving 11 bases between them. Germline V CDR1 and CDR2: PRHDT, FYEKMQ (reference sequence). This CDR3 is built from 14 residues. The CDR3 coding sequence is TGTGCCAGCAGCTTAACGCTAGCGACAGAGACCCAGTACTTC. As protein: CASSLTLATETQYF.

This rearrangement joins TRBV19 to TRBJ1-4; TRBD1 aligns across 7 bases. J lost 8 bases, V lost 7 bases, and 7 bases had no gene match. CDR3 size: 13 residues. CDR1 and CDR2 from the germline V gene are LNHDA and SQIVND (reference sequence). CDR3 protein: CASTGQGGEKLFF. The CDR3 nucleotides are TGTGCCAGTACAGGCCAGGGGGGCGAAAAACTGTTTTTT. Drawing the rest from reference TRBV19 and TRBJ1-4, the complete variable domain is DGGITQSPKYLFRKEGQNVTLSCEQNLNHDAMYWYRQDPGQGLRLIYYSQIVNDFQKGDIAEGYSVSREKKESFPLTVTSAQKNPTAFYLCASTGQGGEKLFFGSGTQLSVL.